Presented here are 10 T cell receptor beta chains from one specimen sequenced in a study of T cells in tuberculosis (dated by TCRdb to 2016 to 2019). Library method: the immunoSEQ multiplex PCR assay. TCRdb limited this immuneACCESS table to in-frame rearrangements with V and J called. A share of clones is missing; checked studies link under half to unresolved V genes, and the rest is unexplained. The sample table shows about 59,000 clones, and 65% to 90% are seen once. The ten largest clones add up to roughly 12% of the sample. PBMC were thawed, rested overnight, stained with a GMM-loaded CD1B tetramer, a Live/Dead dye and anti-CD3, and then sorted on a FACS Aria II. C32 glucose monomycolate purified from Rhodococcus equi was loaded onto CD1B tetramers. The sample consisted of CD1b-GMM tetramer-negative cells sorted from PBMCs. The cell subset or site tag for this specimen amounts to: T cells not binding CD1B-GMM tetramer, sorted from same donor. These receptors were taken from an adult woman with latent tuberculosis.

The chain has TRBV4-3 and TRBJ1-4, with D unresolved. The V end lost 0 bases, the J end lost 4 bases, and 9 bases lay between the germline ends. Germline lookup yields CDR1 LGHNA and CDR2 YSLEER. The CDR3 covers 15 residues. CDR3 loop: CASSQESVYNEKLFF. CDR3 in DNA: TGCGCCAGCAGCCAAGAGTCAGTTTATAATGAAAAACTGTTTTTT.

A few counts support this clone. The V and J genes are TRBV5-8 and TRBJ2-7, with a tentative D call TRBD2 (5 bases). Germline V gives CDR1 SGHTS, CDR2 YDEGEE. The germline V and J ends were trimmed by 4 bases and 7 bases, with 21 bases remaining between them. This CDR3 has 15 residues. The CDR3 nucleotides are TGTGCCAGCAGCCCGGAGGTCGCAGGCACTCGGGAGCAGTACTTC. Translating it yields CASSPEVAGTREQYF.

The chain joins TRBV5-1 to TRBJ2-3; D is possibly TRBD2 (6 bases). Trimming removed 0 bases at V and 4 bases at J, with 6 bases between. This CDR3 is 13 amino acids long. The germline V gene has CDR1 SGHRS and CDR2 YFSETQ. CDR3 nucleotides: TGCGCCAGCAGCTTGGGGGGGGCAGATACGCAGTATTTT. It is translated as CASSLGGADTQYF.

This CDR3 reads CASSLLLATWHHQPQHF. The DNA for the CDR3 is TGTGCCAGCAGCTTATTGTTAGCTACATGGCATCATCAGCCCCAGCATTTT. V is TRBV21-1 and J is TRBJ1-5. TRBV21-1 is termed a pseudogene. The CDR3 loop spans 17 amino acids.

This chain joins TRBV4-3 and TRBJ2-3, with TRBD2 identical over 8 bases. With V trimmed by 6 bases and J by 4 bases, 6 bases remained unmatched. Per germline, CDR1 LGHNA and CDR2 YSLEER. The CDR3 length is 14 residues. This CDR3 reads CASRAGGMADTQYF. CDR3 DNA: TGCGCCAGCAGGGCGGGGGGTATGGCAGATACGCAGTATTTT.

The rearrangement uses TRBV7-9 and TRBJ1-2, with TRBD1 identical over 9 bases. The CDR3 length is 14 residues. Germline CDR1 and CDR2: SEHNR and FQNEAQ (reference sequence). J was trimmed by 4 bases and V by 5 bases; bases with no gene match: 5. The CDR3 coding sequence is TGTGCCAGCAGCAAGGGACAGGGCCCCTATGGCTACACCTTC. It translates to CASSKGQGPYGYTF.

J is TRBJ2-3 and V is TRBV12-5; TRBD1 matches 7 bases. Trimming cost V 2 bases and J 5 bases; bases outside gene matches: 1. The CDR3 covers 13 residues. Germline lookup yields CDR1 LGHNT and CDR2 FRNRAP. The CDR3 DNA sequence: TGTGCTAGTGGTTTGTCAGGGGGAGATACGCAGTATTTT. It is translated as CASGLSGGDTQYF.

This chain links TRBV7-8 with TRBJ2-4; 8 positions match TRBD1. Germline-derived CDR1 and CDR2 are SGHVS and FQNEAQ. J was trimmed by 0 bases and V by 1 base; bases with no gene match: 17. The CDR3 loop spans 21 amino acids. This chain's CDR3 is CASSLGGQTGARPGAKNIQYF. The CDR3, as DNA: TGTGCCAGCAGCTTAGGAGGTCAGACAGGGGCTAGGCCCGGAGCCAAAAACATTCAGTACTTC. The full variable domain, in which reference TRBV7-8 and TRBJ2-4 provide the parts outside the CDR3, is GAGVSQSPRYKVAKRGQDVALRCDPISGHVSLFWYQQALGQGPEFLTYFQNEAQLDKSGLPSDRFFAERPEGSVSTLKIQRTQQEDSAVYLCASSLGGQTGARPGAKNIQYFGAGTRLSVL.

The chain carries TRBV14 and TRBJ1-4; D gene unclear. This CDR3 comprises 15 residues. Germline V CDR1 and CDR2: SGHDN, FVKESK. The V gene lost 4 bases and the J gene lost 7 bases, with 16 bases spanning the gap. This CDR3 is CASSLLPRSGEKLFF. The CDR3 bases are TGTGCCAGCAGCCTCCTCCCAAGATCGGGTGAAAAACTGTTTTTT.

CDR3 in amino acids: CASSGPTGTGSYEQYF. CDR3 nucleotide sequence: TGTGCCAGCAGTGGCCCCACCGGGACAGGGAGTTACGAGCAGTACTTC. V is TRBV2 and J is TRBJ2-7; 9 nucleotides agree with TRBD1. J was trimmed by 4 bases and V by 4 bases; bases with no gene match: 11. Germline loops: CDR1 SNHLY, CDR2 FYNNEI. The CDR3 loop spans 16 amino acids.